What follows describes a single T cell receptor beta chain. Its antigen is undetermined. The V gene's germline CDR1 is MNHNY and CDR2 SVGAGI (reference sequence). V was pared by 1 base and J by 5 bases, with 13 bases of the junction left unmatched. The CDR3 has 18 amino acids. This sample was taken from a study of T cell repertoires in cytomegalovirus infection. In the study overall: Peptides in the study included HLA-C-restricted and HLA-B-restricted CMV epitopes.

TCRdb reprocessed the reads with MiXCR, giving one entry per CDR3 protein. The sample includes about 78,000 distinct CDR3 sequences, about 37% of them seen just once. The starting material was CD8+ T cells from cultured PBMCs, obtained from culture after CMV antigen stimulation. The genes are TRBV6-6 and TRBJ1-5; 8 bases line up with TRBD1. The clonotype comes from a human donor in good health (CMV status not recorded). Some clones in this sample may be carry-over from other donors' samples. The CDR3: CASSYLGTAQGQDQPQHF. CDR3 in DNA: TGTGCCAGCAGTTACTTGGGCACAGCCCAGGGACAGGATCAGCCCCAGCATTTT.